This TCR beta chain was sequenced in a study of human T cells and chemical hapten exposure. General observations from the study: Patch test score rose with PT1 expanded TCR count, significant at thresholds 8, 16 and 32, not 4.

This clonotype was counted many times. The antigen remains undetermined. The time point here: patch test 2, 6 weeks after DPC sensitization. The treatment: therapeutic diphenylcyclopropenone sensitization with weekly scalp DPC. TCRdb re-analysed the RACE reads in MiXCR, keeping a single row per CDR3 protein. Seen here are a few hundred thousand distinct CDR3 sequences, about 6.3% observed once, and the top ten hold around 6.1%. The material was whole blood, obtained in connection with sensitization to the hapten diphenylcyclopropenone (DPC). This TCR was sampled from a woman under 30 with alopecia areata. Some clones in this sample may be carry-over from other donors' samples.

Here the CDR3 DNA reads TGTGCCAGCAGTTTTTTTTCAGCTTTGAACACTGAAGCTTTCTTT. Translating it yields CASSFFSALNTEAFF. The chain combines TRBV6-5 with TRBJ1-1; D not resolved. Trimming left V 4 bases short and J 0 bases short, with 12 bases between. Germline values: CDR1 MNHEY, CDR2 SVGAGI. This CDR3 has 15 amino acids.